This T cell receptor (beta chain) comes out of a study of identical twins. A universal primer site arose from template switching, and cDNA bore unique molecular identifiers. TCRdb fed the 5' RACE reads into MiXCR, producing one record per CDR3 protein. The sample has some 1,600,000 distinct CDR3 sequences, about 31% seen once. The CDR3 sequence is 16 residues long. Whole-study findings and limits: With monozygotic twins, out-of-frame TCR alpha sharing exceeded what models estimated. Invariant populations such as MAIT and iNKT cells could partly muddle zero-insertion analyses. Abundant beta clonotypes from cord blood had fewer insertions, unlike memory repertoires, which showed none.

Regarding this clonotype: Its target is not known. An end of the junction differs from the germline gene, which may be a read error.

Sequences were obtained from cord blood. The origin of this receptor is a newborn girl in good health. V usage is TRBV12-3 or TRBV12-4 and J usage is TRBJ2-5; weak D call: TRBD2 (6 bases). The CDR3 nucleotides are TGTGCCAGCGGTTTGGGGGACTCCCTATTAAAAGAGACCCAGTACTTC. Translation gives CASGLGDSLLKETQYF.